What follows describes a single TCR beta chain. Its antigen is currently unknown. This CDR3 comprises 14 residues. Trimming cost V 0 bases and J 4 bases, with 12 bases left between them. Per the germline V gene, CDR1 is DFQATT and CDR2 is SNEGSKA (reference sequence). The data derive from a study of vaccination and CD4 T cells after COVID-19. Study as a whole: Two of the convalescents were Hispanic, and the group consisted of six males and four females.

As to treatment: approximately 11-day PBMC culture with coronavirus spike peptide pools or control peptides (ViraFEST assay). Oncomine TCR Beta short-read sequencing was applied to DNA from cultured CD4+ T cells. TCRdb called the PCR reads again in MiXCR, with one record for every CDR3 protein. The sample includes 13,000 or so distinct CDR3 sequences, about 43% of them seen just once. This sequence was found in a human donor who had recovered from COVID-19. The chain joins TRBV20-1 to TRBJ1-1; tentative D call: TRBD1 (5 bases). The sample comprised CD4+ T cells from blood, cultured in vitro. The CDR3 sequence: CSARDSEGPTEAFF. The CDR3 DNA reads TGCAGTGCTAGAGATTCCGAGGGGCCCACTGAAGCTTTCTTT.